One sample yielded the 17 T cell receptor beta chains listed below, sequenced in a study of T cell clones after liver transplantation. Using immunoSEQ multiplex PCR, the repertoire was profiled, and TCRdb retains in-frame clones only, with some absent. The sample holds fewer than 80,000 clones; under 90% are singletons and the top ten take 2.1%. Sequenced here: CD4+ T cells from blood, sampled less than 50 months after liver transplant. The receptor source for this set is a human patient who received a liver transplant. Some T cells may possibly be graft donor cells.

The chain employs TRBV15 and TRBJ1-1; no reliable D call. The V end lost 5 bases, the J end lost 4 bases, and 17 bases lay between the germline ends. CDR3 length: 15 amino acids. CDR1 LNHNV and CDR2 YYDKDF come from the germline V gene (reference sequence). CDR3 DNA: TGTGCCACCAGCCCCAAGGGTACCGCGGGCACTGAAGCTTTCTTT. Translation: CATSPKGTAGTEAFF. Using reference TRBV15 and TRBJ1-1 for the parts outside the CDR3, the full variable domain is DAMVIQNPRYQVTQFGKPVTLSCSQTLNHNVMYWYQQKSSQAPKLLFHYYDKDFNNEADTPDNFQSRRPNTSFCFLDIRSPGLGDTAMYLCATSPKGTAGTEAFFGQGTRLTVV.

This chain joins TRBV2 and TRBJ2-1; D uncertain. This CDR3 has 15 residues. Per germline, CDR1 SNHLY and CDR2 FYNNEI. V lost 2 bases and J lost 4, with 12 bases in between. CDR3 in DNA: TGTGCCAGCAGTGAACGAGAGATCCCTTACAATGAGCAGTTCTTC. Amino acid sequence: CASSEREIPYNEQFF.

This rearrangement joins TRBV2 to TRBJ2-3, with D possibly TRBD2 on 6 matching bases. Trimming cost V 4 bases and J 1 base, with 9 bases left between them. Germline V gives CDR1 SNHLY, CDR2 FYNNEI. The CDR3 runs to 14 residues. The CDR3 DNA reads TGTGCCAGCAGTGTGCGCGGGGGCACAGATACGCAGTATTTT. As protein: CASSVRGGTDTQYF.

V and J are TRBV12-2 and TRBJ2-7; TRBD2 reflects the table's D call only, with no check against the DNA. TRBV12-2 is an annotated pseudogene. This CDR3 has 18 residues. CDR3 sequence reads: CASRSRGLTPRWVYEQYF. CDR3 sequence (DNA): TGTGCAAGTCGCTCCCGAGGACTTACACCAAGATGGGTCTACGAGCAGTACTTC.

This chain connects TRBV28 to TRBJ2-5; D is ambiguous. Germline loops: CDR1 MDHEN, CDR2 SYDVKM. V lost 8 bases, J lost 1 base, and 14 bases lay in between. There are 14 residues in the CDR3. DNA of the CDR3: TGTGCCAGCGGACGTTGGGGTGGCCAAGAGACCCAGTACTTC. Translated, it gives CASGRWGGQETQYF.

This chain joins TRBV28 and TRBJ1-2, with 7 nucleotides matching TRBD1. This CDR3 spans 17 amino acids. The V and J ends lost 4 bases and 4 bases, in that order; junction bases with no gene match: 15. Germline CDR1 MDHEN, CDR2 SYDVKM. The CDR3 loop reads CASSWRAGGKLIYGYTF. The CDR3 DNA reads as TGTGCCAGCAGTTGGAGGGCAGGGGGTAAATTGATCTATGGCTACACCTTC.

This rearrangement joins TRBV2 to TRBJ2-4, with D possibly TRBD2 on 6 matching bases. Trimming took off 7 bases at V and 8 bases at J, with 18 bases between the two ends. This CDR3 is 14 amino acids long. The germline gives CDR1 SNHLY, CDR2 FYNNEI. CDR3 sequence: CASNSLPGADIQYF. CDR3 in DNA: TGTGCCAGCAACTCATTACCGGGAGCGGACATTCAGTACTTC.

The chain recombines TRBV10-3 with TRBJ2-7; possible D gene TRBD1, 5 bases. CDR1 and CDR2 (germline): ENHRY, SYGVKD. Trimming removed 6 bases at V and 3 bases at J, with 12 bases between. The length of the CDR3 is 13 residues. The CDR3 DNA reads TGTGCCATCAGCCCGACAGAAGACTACGAGCAGTACTTC. It specifies CAISPTEDYEQYF.

The chain joins TRBV2 to TRBJ2-7, with D tentatively TRBD2 (7 bases). This CDR3 comprises 15 residues. Germline CDR1 is SNHLY and CDR2 is FYNNEI. Trimming left V 3 bases short and J 7 bases short, with 19 bases between. The CDR3 reads CASSEPGQGRGEQYF. The CDR3 DNA reads as TGTGCCAGCAGTGAGCCCGGCCAGGGGCGGGGGGAGCAGTACTTC.

The chain uses TRBV5-1 and TRBJ2-2; 8 bases align to TRBD1. The CDR3 has 16 residues. Losses at the gene ends were 4 bases for V and 5 bases for J; bases not matched to a gene: 10. Germline CDR1 is SGHRS and CDR2 is YFSETQ. In nucleotides, the CDR3 is TGCGCCAGCAGCCCTCCGGACAGGGAGATTACCGGGGAGCTGTTTTTT. As protein: CASSPPDREITGELFF.

The chain has TRBV18 and TRBJ1-2; the match to TRBD1 covers 7 bases. The CDR3 sequence is 13 residues long. Germline CDR1 reads KGHSH; CDR2 reads LQKENI. Trimming removed 4 bases from V and 8 bases from J; junction bases left unmatched: 7. CDR3 sequence reads: CASSQGQRKGYTF. The DNA of the CDR3 is TGTGCCAGCTCACAGGGACAGCGTAAAGGCTACACCTTC.

The chain uses TRBV6-4 and TRBJ2-3, with D tentatively TRBD2 (5 bases). Germline assignment: CDR1 MRHNA and CDR2 SNTAGT. Deletions cut 5 bases from V and 2 bases from J, with 11 bases between. The length of the CDR3 is 14 residues. The CDR3 sequence: CASSFGVDTDTQYF. As DNA, the CDR3 is TGTGCCAGCAGTTTCGGGGTCGACACAGATACGCAGTATTTT.

This chain connects TRBV13 to TRBJ1-3; D is uncertain. V was clipped by 5 bases and J by 4 bases, with 6 bases between them. Germline V lookup: CDR1 PRHDT, CDR2 FYEKMQ (reference sequence). This CDR3 has 12 residues. Here the CDR3 DNA reads TGTGCCAGCAGCGTTATGGGAAACACCATATATTTT. It codes for CASSVMGNTIYF.

The V gene is TRBV27, the J gene TRBJ2-7, with TRBD1 matching over 8 bases. The CDR3 runs 13 residues. The germline V gene has CDR1 MNHEY and CDR2 SMNVEV (reference sequence). Trimming cost V 8 bases and J 6 bases; bases outside gene matches: 9. The CDR3 nucleotides read TGTGCCAGCCCAGGGGGCAAGTGGTGCGAGCAGTACTTC. The encoded protein is CASPGGKWCEQYF.

The chain couples TRBV4-3 to TRBJ2-1, with 7 nucleotides matching TRBD1. With 0 bases clipped from V and 4 bases from J, the junction kept 9 bases outside the gene matches. This CDR3 region has 17 residues. In germline, CDR1 is LGHNA, CDR2 YSLEER. Here the CDR3 reads CASSQESGTDTYNEQFF. The CDR3 nucleotides read TGCGCCAGCAGCCAAGAATCCGGGACAGACACTTACAATGAGCAGTTCTTC.

The V call is TRBV7-3, the J call TRBJ2-2, with D unresolved. CDR1 and CDR2 from the germline V gene are SGHTA and FQGTGA. V lost 1 base to trimming and J lost 1 base, with 4 bases between them. The CDR3 is 14 residues long. CDR3 nucleotides: TGTGCCAGCAGCTTAATATGGAACACCGGGGAGCTGTTTTTT. It yields the protein CASSLIWNTGELFF.

This clone was seen only once. This chain links TRBV9 with TRBJ1-4, with unresolved D. Trimming took off 1 base at V and 3 bases at J, with 10 bases between the two ends. The germline V gene has CDR1 SGDLS and CDR2 YYNGEE. The CDR3 is made up of 15 amino acids. The CDR3 sequence is CASSVLSLPNEKLFF. The CDR3 bases are TGTGCCAGCAGCGTACTTTCGCTTCCTAATGAAAAACTGTTTTTT.